This record covers a single TCR beta chain. Its antigen is unknown. Per-nucleotide qualities are absent, and no much larger clonotype sits a single base away. These data originate in a study of cytomegalovirus exposure and HLA in healthy donors (dated by TCRdb to the late 2010s). Background on the whole study: An earlier analysis of under 600 of the donors reported 250 to 300 Gb of sequence data and 117 million unique TCR beta sequences from about 179 million T cells. An early release covering around 630 HLA-typed donors comprised 250 to 350 gigabases of sequencing data and tens of millions of unique TCR sequences. The genetic ancestry cluster associated with self-reported Caucasian donors included over 80% of the roughly 400 genotyped donors. The study was designed to test whether signatures of past pathogen exposure could be identified by cataloging public T cell receptors. The study profiled the T cell repertoires of more than 500 subjects by immunosequencing and related them to cytomegalovirus serostatus. In addition to the first cohort of 650 to 800 subjects, a separate validation cohort of some 120 different subjects was used. To predict cytomegalovirus infection status, the study brought together high-throughput TCR immunosequencing, statistical association of individual TCRs with disease status, and machine learning. To study patterns of TCR occurrence, a later analysis re-analyzed previously published TCR beta repertoires from 600 to 750 donors and added high-resolution HLA genotyping. Rather than drawing on any new phenotypic data, the later analysis identified candidate immune exposures from TCR beta sequences and the way those sequences occurred across donors. To decide whether each TCR beta V gene segment behaved as functional or pseudogenic, an earlier analysis of 587 of the donors relied on high-throughput TCR beta sequencing. Donor age, sex, ethnicity and CMV serostatus were compiled alongside the repertoire data. Genome-wide SNP genotypes for about three fifths of the roughly 670 donors were used in a later genetic analysis, which treated that subset as a discovery cohort. Every discovery cohort repertoire had been produced on one sequencing platform. Both class I and class II loci were covered by HLA typing, at four-digit resolution. Typing coverage differed by locus: A, B, C, DRB1 and DQB1 were typed in about 629-630 donors, DQA1 in about 500, DPA1 in 600 to 610, and DPB1 in roughly 470. Roughly 5 DR-DQ haplotypes were treated as single units for association and clustering because of strong linkage in the cohort. On average, around 230,000 unique TCR beta nucleotide sequences were sequenced per donor among some 420 genotyped donors of the cohort, with roughly 18% of those sequences being non-productive. What the research found in general, with its limitations: In vitro tests confirmed that three of the cytomegalovirus-associated TCR beta chains recognize cytomegalovirus antigens. Because counts were too low, 15 to 20 rarely observed V segments, including chromosome 9 orphons, were excluded from the earlier analysis of 587 of the donors. A further reported finding was that TCR beta sequences accurately predicted the HLA-A and HLA-B alleles for most subjects in the first cohort. A later genetic analysis reported fewer N-insertions in productive TCRs among donors in an Asian-associated ancestry cluster than the roughly 700-donor mean. Specific HLA alleles were associated with 15,000 to 20,000 TCR beta sequences at a false discovery rate of 0.05 in a later analysis. Most CMV-associated TCR beta chains appeared to be HLA-restricted in a later analysis, and the HLA associations seemed to be driven largely by CMV exposure. According to the authors, the approach could potentially be generalized to other disease states and immunological phenotypes. A later genetic analysis associated a missense DCLRE1C variant with V-gene and J-gene trimming of TCR beta chains, and an independent cohort replicated the association. A total of about 180 TCR beta chains were listed by the study as associated with cytomegalovirus. For the cohort, immune exposure information was limited to CMV serostatus. Sequencing depth was assumed to be roughly uniform across donors in the presence/absence analyses, though that assumption may not hold. A group of highly shared sequence variants was considered likely to be a technical artifact of the sequencing pipeline. In an earlier analysis of fewer than 750 of the donors, most TCR beta V segments were observed in productive rearrangements about 87% or about 30% of the time, broadly matching IMGT annotations. Because HLA typing was unavailable for some donors at each locus, only the typed subset was used in association tests. According to a later analysis, TCR association rates differed among HLA loci, with DRB1 alleles showing the most associated TCRs and HLA-C alleles showing the fewest. This cohort had only TCR beta chains sequenced, and the lack of alpha or paired-chain data limited which features could be detected. Across donors, most TCR sequences were observed very rarely, whereas some public TCRs were present in many individuals. The 87-base-pair reads could not distinguish some IMGT-functional V segments, including TRBV6-2 and TRBV6-3, so those segments were excluded. When HLA alleles, especially DR and DQ, strongly co-occurred, attributing TCR associations to individual alleles was difficult. Several of the top co-occurrence clusters appeared to be linked to parvovirus B19, influenza, CMV and Epstein-Barr virus, according to a later analysis. Correlated functional status among segregating V segments might reflect linkage disequilibrium, but an unknown experimental factor could not be ruled out. In both the original and validation cohorts, the classifier was reported to diagnose cytomegalovirus status with high specificity and sensitivity. Compared with equally common non-associated chains, HLA-associated TCR beta chains in a later analysis were more clonally expanded and had lower generation probabilities.

The germline V gene (reference sequence) gives CDR1 as SEHNR and CDR2 as FQNEAQ. V is clipped by 1 base and J by 3 bases, and the sequence between their germline boundaries is 7 bases long. Counted from cysteine to phenylalanine, this CDR3 has 13 amino acids. Only the CDR3 region is kept as DNA, spanning 39 bases read in frame from base 1. Libraries were prepared through the immunoSEQ multiplex PCR assay. The multiplex PCR relied on a mix of 60 forward primers for TCR Vbeta segments and 13 reverse primers for TCR Jbeta segments. Amplification of the CDR3 region of rearranged TCR beta genes was performed with a multiplex PCR assay on genomic DNA. On the Illumina HiSeq System, the amplified TCR beta libraries were sequenced as 87-base-pair reads. In the paper's pipeline: A later analysis tallied around 82 million unique TCR beta chains across the 666 repertoires, and around 9.9 million of those chains were shared by two or more donors. A nearest-neighbor algorithm error-corrected the raw reads and collapsed the reads into unique sequences, merging closely related sequences to remove PCR and sequencing errors. V, D and J gene segments were assigned by aligning CDR3 sequences to IMGT reference sequences. For a sequence to be retained, a match of at least six nucleotides to both a V gene segment and a J gene segment was required. Rearrangements were called productive when the CDR3 lacked stop codons and stayed in frame with V and J; all others were non-productive. CDR3 was defined by IMGT convention, running from the second conserved V-encoded cysteine to the conserved J-encoded phenylalanine. The earlier analysis of a few hundred of the donors excluded any sequence lacking an unambiguous match to a single V gene segment. An earlier analysis of under 750 of the donors called V segments functional above 56.7% productive rearrangements and segregating when the between-donor standard deviation exceeded 5%. To diagnose cytomegalovirus status from the catalog of TCR beta chain sequences, a statistical classification framework was built. V and J gene assignment, in a later analysis, came from comparing TCR nucleotide sequences with IMGT/GENE-DB human TR gene sequences. The TCRdist pipeline was used in a later analysis to assign CDR3 sequences and most-parsimonious VDJ recombination scenarios. In a later analysis, each TCR beta chain was defined by its CDR3 amino acid sequence together with its V-gene family, and reads lacking a unique V-gene family were excluded. In a later analysis, around 600 highly shared, low-generation-probability nucleotide sequences were removed to address suspected cross-contamination and a sequencing artifact. In a later analysis, a clonal expansion index for each public chain was calculated from normalized within-repertoire ranks of inferred template counts. In a later analysis, generation probabilities were computed using a VDJ recombination model fitted to out-of-frame rearrangements, and the results were checked against IGoR. In a later analysis, hypergeometric tests were used to score TCR-TCR, TCR-HLA and TCR-CMV co-occurrence, with a repertoire-size bias correction applied to TCR pairs. To estimate false discovery rates, a later analysis permuted the HLA or CMV assignments 20 times. In a later analysis, co-occurring TCRs were grouped using DBSCAN, with TCRdist sequence similarity added in when clustering inside HLA-allele-positive subsets. For co-occurrence clustering, repertoires with fewer than 30,000 or more than 120,000 public chains were excluded, along with roughly 5 repertoires with anomalous nucleotide sharing. The clones in this table, taken by TCRdb from immuneACCESS, are in-frame only. Not every clone is retained; where verified, under half of the shortfall comes from an unresolved V gene, and the cause of the rest is unknown. V, J and clone size reflect that table, while D and trimming were determined from the DNA. The sample contains some 110,000 clones, roughly 85% of them found a single time. Together, the top ten hold roughly 5.9% of the sample.

The cohort consisted of 666 healthy bone marrow donors. Cohort members were all nominally healthy when sampled, although unrecorded immune exposures were likely present. The donor tested CMV seropositive and was one of the 289 seropositive cohort members. A peripheral blood sample was collected from each donor, and TCR beta sequencing was performed on peripheral blood mononuclear cells. Genomic DNA extraction from the blood cell samples was performed with the Qiagen DNeasy Blood Extraction Kit. The sequence was collected from a man aged 55 to 70 in good health and CMV-seropositive. Sequencing was carried out using PBMCs. The chain couples TRBV7-9 to TRBJ2-7; there is no confident call for the D gene. Here the CDR3 is given as CASSLGYGYEQYF. The DNA sequence is as follows: TGTGCCAGCAGCTTAGGTTACGGCTACGAGCAGTACTTC.